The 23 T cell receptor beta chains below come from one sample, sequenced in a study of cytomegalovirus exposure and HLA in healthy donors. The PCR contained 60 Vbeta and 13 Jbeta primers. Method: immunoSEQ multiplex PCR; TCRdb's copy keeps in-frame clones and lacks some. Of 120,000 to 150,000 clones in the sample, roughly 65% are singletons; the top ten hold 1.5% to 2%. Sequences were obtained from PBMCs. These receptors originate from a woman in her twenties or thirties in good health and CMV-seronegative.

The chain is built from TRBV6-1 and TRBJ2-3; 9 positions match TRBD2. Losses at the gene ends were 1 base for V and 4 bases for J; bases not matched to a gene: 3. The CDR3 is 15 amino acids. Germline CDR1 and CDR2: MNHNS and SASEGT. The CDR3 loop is CASSEDAGGPDTQYF. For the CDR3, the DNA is TGTGCCAGCAGTGAAGACGCGGGGGGGCCAGATACGCAGTATTTT.

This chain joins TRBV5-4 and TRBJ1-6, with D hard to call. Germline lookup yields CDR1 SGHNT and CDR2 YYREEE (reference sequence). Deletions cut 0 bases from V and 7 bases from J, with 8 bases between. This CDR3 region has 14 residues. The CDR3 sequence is CASSLDGGNSPLHF. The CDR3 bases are TGTGCCAGCAGCTTGGATGGAGGGAATTCACCCCTCCACTTT.

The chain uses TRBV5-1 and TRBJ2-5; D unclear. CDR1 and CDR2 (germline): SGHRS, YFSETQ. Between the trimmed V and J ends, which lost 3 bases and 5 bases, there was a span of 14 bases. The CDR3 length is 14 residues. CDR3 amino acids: CASSSDSYLETQYF. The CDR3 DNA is TGCGCCAGCAGCTCTGACTCTTACCTTGAGACCCAGTACTTC.

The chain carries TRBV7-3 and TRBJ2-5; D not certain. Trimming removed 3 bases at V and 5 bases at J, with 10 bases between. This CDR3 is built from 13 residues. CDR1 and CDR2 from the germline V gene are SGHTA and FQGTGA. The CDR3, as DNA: TGTGCCAGCAGCTTGTCAGGTGGGGAGACCCAGTACTTC. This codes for CASSLSGGETQYF.

The CDR3, as DNA: TGTGCCAGCAGCTTAGACAGGGATGTCTACAATGAGCAGTTCTTC. Translated: CASSLDRDVYNEQFF. The chain carries TRBV7-9 and TRBJ2-1, with D perhaps TRBD1 (6 bases). The CDR3 sequence is 15 residues long. Trimming pared 1 base from V and 3 bases from J, leaving 10 bases between. Germline CDR1 reads SEHNR; CDR2 reads FQNEAQ (reference sequence).

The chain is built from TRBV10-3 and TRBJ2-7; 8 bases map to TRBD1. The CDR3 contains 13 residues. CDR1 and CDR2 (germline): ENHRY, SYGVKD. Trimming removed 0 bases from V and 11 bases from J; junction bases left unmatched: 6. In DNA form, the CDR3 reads TGTGCCATCAGTGAGTCGGGGACAGGCCGGGAGTACTTC. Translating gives CAISESGTGREYF.

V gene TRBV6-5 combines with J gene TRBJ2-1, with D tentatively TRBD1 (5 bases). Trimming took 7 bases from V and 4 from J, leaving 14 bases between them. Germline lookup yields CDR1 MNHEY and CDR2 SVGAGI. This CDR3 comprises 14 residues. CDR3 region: CASTMGRGYNEQFF. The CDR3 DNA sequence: TGTGCCAGCACGATGGGGCGCGGATACAATGAGCAGTTCTTC.

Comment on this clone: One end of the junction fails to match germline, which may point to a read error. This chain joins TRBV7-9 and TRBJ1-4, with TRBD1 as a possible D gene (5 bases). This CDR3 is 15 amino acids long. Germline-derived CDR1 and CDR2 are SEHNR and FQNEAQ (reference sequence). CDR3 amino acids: CSSSSLSRVGEKLFF. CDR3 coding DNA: TGTTCCAGCAGCTCCCTCTCCAGGGTGGGTGAAAAACTGTTTTTT.

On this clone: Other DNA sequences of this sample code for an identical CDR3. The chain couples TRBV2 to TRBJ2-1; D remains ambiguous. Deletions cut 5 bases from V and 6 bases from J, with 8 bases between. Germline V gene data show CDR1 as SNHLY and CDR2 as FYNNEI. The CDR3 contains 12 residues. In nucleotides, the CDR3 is TGTGCCAGCAGTCTAGGTGCCAATGAGCAGTTCTTC. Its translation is CASSLGANEQFF.

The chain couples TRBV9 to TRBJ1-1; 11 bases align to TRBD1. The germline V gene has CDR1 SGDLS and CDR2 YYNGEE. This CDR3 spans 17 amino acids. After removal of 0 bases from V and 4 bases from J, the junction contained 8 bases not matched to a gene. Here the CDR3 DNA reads TGTGCCAGCAGCGTAGGGGTTGGACAGGGGGCGGGCACTGAAGCTTTCTTT. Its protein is CASSVGVGQGAGTEAFF.

For the CDR3, the DNA is TGCGCCAGCAGCCCCGAGGGGGGGCCCGAGCAGTACGTC. Protein: CASSPEGGPEQYV. This chain joins TRBV5-1 and TRBJ2-7, with D perhaps TRBD2 (7 bases). CDR1 and CDR2 from the germline V gene are SGHRS and YFSETQ. This CDR3 has 13 residues. The V gene lost 4 bases and the J gene lost 6 bases, with 14 bases spanning the gap.

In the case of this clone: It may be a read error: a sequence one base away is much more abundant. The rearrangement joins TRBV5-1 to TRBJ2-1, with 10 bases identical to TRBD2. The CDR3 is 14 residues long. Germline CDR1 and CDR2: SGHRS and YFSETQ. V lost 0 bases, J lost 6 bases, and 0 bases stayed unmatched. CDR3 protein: CASSLGLAGNEQFF. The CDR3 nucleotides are TGCGCCAGCAGCTTGGGACTAGCGGGCAATGAGCAGTTCTTC.

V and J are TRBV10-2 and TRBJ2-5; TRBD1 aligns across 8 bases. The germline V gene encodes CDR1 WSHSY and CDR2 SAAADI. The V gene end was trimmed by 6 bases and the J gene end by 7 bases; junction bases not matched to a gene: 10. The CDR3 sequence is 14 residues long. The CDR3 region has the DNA TGCGCCAGCAGGCAGACAGGGGAAGTGAGGACCCAGTACTTC. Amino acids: CASRQTGEVRTQYF.

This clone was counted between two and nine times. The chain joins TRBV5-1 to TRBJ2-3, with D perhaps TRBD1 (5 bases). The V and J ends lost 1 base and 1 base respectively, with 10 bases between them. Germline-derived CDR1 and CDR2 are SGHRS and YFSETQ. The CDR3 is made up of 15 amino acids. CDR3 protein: CASSLQGLGTDTQYF. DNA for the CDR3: TGCGCCAGCAGCTTGCAGGGCCTAGGCACAGATACGCAGTATTTT.

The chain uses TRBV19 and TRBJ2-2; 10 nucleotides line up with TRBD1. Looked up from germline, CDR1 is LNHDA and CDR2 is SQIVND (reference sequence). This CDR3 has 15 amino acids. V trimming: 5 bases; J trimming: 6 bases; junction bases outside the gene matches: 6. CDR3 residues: CASSRDGQGAGELFF. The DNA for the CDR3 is TGTGCCAGTAGTCGCGATGGACAGGGGGCCGGGGAGCTGTTTTTT.

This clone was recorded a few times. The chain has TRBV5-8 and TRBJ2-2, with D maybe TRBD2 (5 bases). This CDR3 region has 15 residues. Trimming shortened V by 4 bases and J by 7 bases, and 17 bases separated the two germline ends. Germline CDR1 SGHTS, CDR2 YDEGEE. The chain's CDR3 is CASSRRVAVVGELFF. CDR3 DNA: TGTGCCAGCAGCCGGCGGGTGGCAGTGGTCGGGGAGCTGTTTTTT.

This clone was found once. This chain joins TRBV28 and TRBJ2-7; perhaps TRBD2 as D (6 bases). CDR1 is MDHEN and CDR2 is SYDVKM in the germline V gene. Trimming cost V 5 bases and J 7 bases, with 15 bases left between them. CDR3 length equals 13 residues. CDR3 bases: TGTGCCAGCAGTAGCCAGGGCGGGGCTGAGCAGTACTTC. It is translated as CASSSQGGAEQYF.

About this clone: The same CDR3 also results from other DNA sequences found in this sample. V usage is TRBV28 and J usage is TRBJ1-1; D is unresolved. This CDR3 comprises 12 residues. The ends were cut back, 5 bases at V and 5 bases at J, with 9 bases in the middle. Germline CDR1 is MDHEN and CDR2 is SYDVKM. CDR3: CASSLSLTEAFF. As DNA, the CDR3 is TGTGCCAGCAGTCTATCTTTAACTGAAGCTTTCTTT.

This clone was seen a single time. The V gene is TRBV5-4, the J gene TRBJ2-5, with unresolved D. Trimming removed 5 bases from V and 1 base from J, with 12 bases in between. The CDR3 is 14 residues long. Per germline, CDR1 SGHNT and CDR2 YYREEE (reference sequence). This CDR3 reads CASSPRESQETQYF. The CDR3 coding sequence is TGTGCCAGCAGTCCGAGAGAAAGCCAAGAGACCCAGTACTTC.

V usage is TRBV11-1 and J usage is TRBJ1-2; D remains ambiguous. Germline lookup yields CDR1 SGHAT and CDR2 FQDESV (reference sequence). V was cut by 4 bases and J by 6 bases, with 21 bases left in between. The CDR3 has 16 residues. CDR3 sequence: CASSSTYRGDSNGYTF. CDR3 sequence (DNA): TGTGCCAGCAGCTCCACATACCGCGGGGATTCCAATGGCTACACCTTC.

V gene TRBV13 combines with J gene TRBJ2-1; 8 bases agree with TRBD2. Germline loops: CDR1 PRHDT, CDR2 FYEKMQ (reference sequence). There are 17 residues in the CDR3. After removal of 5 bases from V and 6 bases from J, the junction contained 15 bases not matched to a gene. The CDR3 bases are TGTGCCAGCAGCCCCGACGCGGGTAGCGGGAAATCCAATGAGCAGTTCTTC. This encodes CASSPDAGSGKSNEQFF.

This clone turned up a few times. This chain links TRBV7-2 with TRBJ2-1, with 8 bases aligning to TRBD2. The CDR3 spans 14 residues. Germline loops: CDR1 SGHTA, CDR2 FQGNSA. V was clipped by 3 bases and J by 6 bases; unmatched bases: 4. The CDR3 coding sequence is TGTGCCAGCAGCTTTGGCGGGAGGAGCAATGAGCAGTTCTTC. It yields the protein CASSFGGRSNEQFF.

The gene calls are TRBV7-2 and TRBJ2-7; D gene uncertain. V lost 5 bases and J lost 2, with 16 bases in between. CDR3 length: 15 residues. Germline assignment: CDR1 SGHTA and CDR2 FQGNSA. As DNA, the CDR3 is TGTGCCAGCAGCCCCGGGTCCTTTTCGACCTACGAGCAGTACGTC. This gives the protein CASSPGSFSTYEQYV.